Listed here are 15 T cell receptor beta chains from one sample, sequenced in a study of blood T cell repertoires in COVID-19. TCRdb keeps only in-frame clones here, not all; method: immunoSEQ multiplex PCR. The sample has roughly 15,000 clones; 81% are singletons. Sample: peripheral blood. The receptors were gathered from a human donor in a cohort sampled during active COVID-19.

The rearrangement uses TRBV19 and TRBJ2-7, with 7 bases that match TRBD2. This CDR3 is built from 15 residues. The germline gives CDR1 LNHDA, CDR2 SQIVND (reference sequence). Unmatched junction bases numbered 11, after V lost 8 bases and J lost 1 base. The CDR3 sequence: CASAIAGVQSYEQYF. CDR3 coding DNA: TGTGCCAGTGCTATCGCGGGAGTACAGTCCTACGAGCAGTACTTC.

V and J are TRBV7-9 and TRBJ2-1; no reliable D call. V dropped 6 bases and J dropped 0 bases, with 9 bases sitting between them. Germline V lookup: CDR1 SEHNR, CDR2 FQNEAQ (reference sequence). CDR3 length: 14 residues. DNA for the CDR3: TGTGCCAGCAGTCTAACGAGCTCCTACAATGAGCAGTTCTTC. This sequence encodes CASSLTSSYNEQFF.

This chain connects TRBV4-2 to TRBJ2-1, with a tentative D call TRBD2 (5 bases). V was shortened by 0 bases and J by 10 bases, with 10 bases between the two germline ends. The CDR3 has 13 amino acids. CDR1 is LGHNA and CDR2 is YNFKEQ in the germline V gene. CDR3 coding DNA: TGTGCCAGCAGCCAAGATTGGAGAGGGGAGCAGTTCTTC. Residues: CASSQDWRGEQFF.

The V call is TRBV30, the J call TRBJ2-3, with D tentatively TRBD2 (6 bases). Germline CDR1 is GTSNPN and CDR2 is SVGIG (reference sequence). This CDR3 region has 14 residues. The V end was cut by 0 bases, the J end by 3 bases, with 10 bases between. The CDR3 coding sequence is TGTGCCTGGAGTGTTGGCGGGATGACAGATACGCAGTATTTT. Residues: CAWSVGGMTDTQYF.

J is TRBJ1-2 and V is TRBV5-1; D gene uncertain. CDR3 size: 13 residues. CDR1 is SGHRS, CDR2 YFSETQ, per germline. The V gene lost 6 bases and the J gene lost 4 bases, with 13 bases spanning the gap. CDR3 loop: CASTPDKSYGYTF. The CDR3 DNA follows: TGCGCCAGCACCCCTGACAAGAGCTATGGCTACACCTTC.

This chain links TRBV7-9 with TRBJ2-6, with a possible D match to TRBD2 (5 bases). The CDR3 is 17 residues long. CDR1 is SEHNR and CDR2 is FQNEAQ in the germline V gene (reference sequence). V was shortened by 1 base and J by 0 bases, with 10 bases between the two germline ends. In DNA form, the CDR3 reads TGTGCCAGCAGCTTAGACCCCCGGGGCTCTGGGGCCAACGTCCTGACTTTC. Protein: CASSLDPRGSGANVLTF. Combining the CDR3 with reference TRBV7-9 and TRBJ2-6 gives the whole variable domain DTGVSQNPRHKITKRGQNVTFRCDPISEHNRLYWYRQTLGQGPEFLTYFQNEAQLEKSRLLSDRFSAERPKGSFSTLEIQRTEQGDSAMYLCASSLDPRGSGANVLTFGAGSRLTVL.

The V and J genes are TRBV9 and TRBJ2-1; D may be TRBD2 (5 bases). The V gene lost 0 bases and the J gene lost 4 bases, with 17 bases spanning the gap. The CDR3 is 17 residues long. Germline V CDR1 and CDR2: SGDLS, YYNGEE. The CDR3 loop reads CASSVVPLGLAYNEQFF. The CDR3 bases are TGTGCCAGCAGCGTAGTGCCTCTCGGGCTAGCATACAATGAGCAGTTCTTC.

DNA of the CDR3: TGTGCCGGGAACAGGGGACAAGAGACCCAGTACTTC. It is translated as CAGNRGQETQYF. The rearrangement joins TRBV30 to TRBJ2-5; 7 bases line up with TRBD1. V shed 8 bases and J 2 bases; nucleotides not matched to a gene: 5. Germline loops: CDR1 GTSNPN, CDR2 SVGIG (reference sequence). The CDR3 is 12 amino acids.

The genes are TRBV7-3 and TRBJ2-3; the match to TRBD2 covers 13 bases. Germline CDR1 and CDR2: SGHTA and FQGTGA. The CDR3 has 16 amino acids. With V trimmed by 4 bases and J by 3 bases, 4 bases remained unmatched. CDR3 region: CASSSGLAGVTDTQYF. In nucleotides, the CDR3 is TGTGCCAGCAGCTCAGGACTAGCGGGAGTTACAGATACGCAGTATTTT.

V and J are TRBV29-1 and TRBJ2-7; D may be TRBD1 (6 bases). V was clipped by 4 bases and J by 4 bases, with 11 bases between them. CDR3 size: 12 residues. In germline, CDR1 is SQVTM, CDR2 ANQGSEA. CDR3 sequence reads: CSVGSGEYEQYF. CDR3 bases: TGCAGCGTTGGATCAGGGGAGTACGAGCAGTACTTC.

CDR3 DNA: TGTGCCACCAGTGATTCGAAGAGAACCGGGGAGCTGTTTTTT. Amino acid sequence: CATSDSKRTGELFF. The chain combines TRBV24-1 with TRBJ2-2; no firm D call. V dropped 2 bases and J dropped 5 bases, with 8 bases sitting between them. The germline V gene encodes CDR1 KGHDR and CDR2 SFDVKD. The CDR3 has 14 amino acids.

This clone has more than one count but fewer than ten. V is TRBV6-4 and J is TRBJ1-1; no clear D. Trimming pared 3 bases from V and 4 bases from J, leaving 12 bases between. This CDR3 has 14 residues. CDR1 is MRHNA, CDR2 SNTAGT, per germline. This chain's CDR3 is CASSEEGGSTEAFF. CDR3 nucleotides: TGTGCCAGCAGTGAGGAGGGAGGTAGCACTGAAGCTTTCTTT.

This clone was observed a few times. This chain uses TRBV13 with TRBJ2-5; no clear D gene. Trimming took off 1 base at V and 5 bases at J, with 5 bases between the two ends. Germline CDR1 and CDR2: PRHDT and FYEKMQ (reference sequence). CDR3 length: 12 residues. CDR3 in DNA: TGTGCCAGCAGCTTAGATCGGGAGACCCAGTACTTC. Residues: CASSLDRETQYF.

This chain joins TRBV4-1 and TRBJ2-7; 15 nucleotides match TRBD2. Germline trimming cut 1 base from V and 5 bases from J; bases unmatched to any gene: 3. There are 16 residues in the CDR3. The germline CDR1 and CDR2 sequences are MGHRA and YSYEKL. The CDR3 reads CASSQGGLAGGNEQYF. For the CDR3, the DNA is TGCGCCAGCAGCCAAGGGGGACTAGCGGGAGGAAACGAGCAGTACTTC.

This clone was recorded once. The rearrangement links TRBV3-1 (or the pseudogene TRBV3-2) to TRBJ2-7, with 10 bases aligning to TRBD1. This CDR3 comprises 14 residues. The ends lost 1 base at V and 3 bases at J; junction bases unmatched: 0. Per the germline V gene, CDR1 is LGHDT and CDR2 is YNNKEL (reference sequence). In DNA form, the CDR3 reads TGTGCCAGCAGCCAAGGGGACAGGGGCTACGAGCAGTACTTC. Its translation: CASSQGDRGYEQYF.